This is a list of T cell receptor beta chains from one sample in a study of blood T cell repertoires in COVID-19. Clones were read by immunoSEQ multiplex PCR, and TCRdb kept only the in-frame ones, dropping some. The table includes around 64,000 clones, 82% detected once. The specimen was peripheral blood. The receptors derive from a human donor in a cohort sampled during active COVID-19. Each CDR3 is given with its conserved first and last residue. D genes are given only for firm matches. Size tells how often a clone was seen (once, few, many) or the class of an expanded clone, and some rows leave it out.

clone_size,j_call,d_call,v_call,cdr3_aa,cdr3_nt
.,TRBJ2-1,.,TRBV12-3/TRBV12-4,CASSPVYNEQFF,TGTGCCAGCAGTCCCGTCTACAATGAGCAGTTCTTC
.,TRBJ2-3,.,TRBV29-1,CSVLADGTDTQYF,TGCAGCGTTTTGGCGGATGGTACAGATACGCAGTATTTT
once,TRBJ1-2,.,TRBV10-3,CAISESAGRRGYTF,TGTGCCATCAGTGAGTCGGCCGGTCGGAGGGGCTACACCTTC
.,TRBJ1-6,.,TRBV20-1,CSASGSDNSPLHF,TGCAGTGCTAGTGGGTCGGATAATTCACCCCTCCACTTT
.,TRBJ2-1,.,TRBV28,CASKSSGAVVLDEQFF,TGTGCCAGCAAGAGTTCAGGGGCGGTCGTTTTGGATGAGCAGTTCTTC
.,TRBJ1-5,.,TRBV29-1,CSVLGTSADQPQHF,TGCAGCGTGCTGGGGACATCCGCCGATCAGCCCCAGCATTTT
.,TRBJ2-4,.,TRBV3-1/TRBV3-2,CASSQGVAGNIQYF,TGTGCCAGCAGCCAAGGGGTAGCCGGAAACATTCAGTACTTC
.,TRBJ2-5,TRBD1,TRBV5-6,CASSWDRVGGETQYF,TGTGCCAGCAGCTGGGACAGGGTTGGGGGAGAGACCCAGTACTTC
.,TRBJ1-2,TRBD1,TRBV5-1,CASSSPGQGYGYTF,TGCGCCAGCAGCTCCCCGGGACAGGGCTATGGCTACACCTTC
.,TRBJ2-2,TRBD2,TRBV7-9,CASSPPGGTNTGELFF,TGTGCCAGCAGCCCTCCGGGGGGAACGAACACCGGGGAGCTGTTTTTT
.,TRBJ1-6,TRBD1,TRBV7-9,CASSAGQGSPLHF,TGTGCCAGCAGCGCGGGACAGGGTTCACCCCTCCACTTT
.,TRBJ2-3,.,TRBV5-6,CASSRLGLPGSDTQYF,TGTGCCAGCAGCCGGTTGGGGCTCCCAGGTTCAGATACGCAGTATTTT
.,TRBJ1-5,.,TRBV10-2,CASSELGGGDQPQHF,TGCGCCAGCAGTGAGTTAGGGGGAGGGGATCAGCCCCAGCATTTT
.,TRBJ1-2,TRBD1,TRBV6-5,CASSYMGQGDYGYTF,TGTGCCAGCAGTTACATGGGACAGGGTGACTATGGCTACACCTTC
.,TRBJ1-5,TRBD1,TRBV5-5,CASRRDSGWLQPQHF,TGTGCCAGCAGAAGGGACAGTGGTTGGTTGCAGCCCCAGCATTTT
.,TRBJ1-4,.,TRBV19,CASSIGGQTNEKLFF,TGTGCCAGTAGTATAGGAGGGCAGACAAATGAAAAACTGTTTTTT
.,TRBJ2-2,TRBD2,TRBV5-6,CASSSGTSLSGELFF,TGTGCCAGCAGCTCAGGGACTAGTCTTTCCGGGGAGCTGTTTTTT
few,TRBJ1-6,TRBD1,TRBV30,CAWDRGTGSPLHF,TGTGCCTGGGACAGGGGAACGGGGTCACCCCTCCACTTT
.,TRBJ2-1,TRBD2,TRBV10-3,CAISGVGDYPNEQFF,TGTGCCATCAGTGGGGTCGGGGACTATCCTAATGAGCAGTTCTTC
.,TRBJ1-2,TRBD1,TRBV5-4,CASSRGQGGGYTF,TGTGCCAGCAGCAGAGGACAGGGAGGAGGCTACACCTTC
.,TRBJ2-1,.,TRBV3-1/TRBV3-2,CASSHKQGYNEQFF,TGTGCCAGCAGCCACAAACAGGGCTACAATGAGCAGTTCTTC
.,TRBJ2-1,TRBD2,TRBV7-2,CASSAKTSGGFLEQFF,TGTGCCAGCAGCGCCAAGACTAGCGGGGGATTCCTTGAGCAGTTCTTC
.,TRBJ2-7,.,TRBV6-6,CASSTQGGVGEQYF,TGTGCCAGCAGCACCCAGGGGGGAGTCGGCGAGCAGTACTTC
.,TRBJ2-1,.,TRBV4-1,CASSQAGDPYNEQFF,TGCGCCAGCAGCCAAGCGGGGGACCCCTACAATGAGCAGTTCTTC
.,TRBJ1-3,.,TRBV9,CASSVAGDSGNTIYF,TGTGCCAGCAGCGTAGCCGGGGACTCTGGAAACACCATATATTTT
.,TRBJ1-5,TRBD1,TRBV30,CAWSLGTVVYQPQHF,TGTGCCTGGAGTCTTGGGACAGTCGTCTATCAGCCCCAGCATTTT
few,TRBJ2-5,.,TRBV7-9,CASSPVQTGLETQYF,TGTGCCAGCAGCCCGGTTCAGACGGGATTAGAGACCCAGTACTTC
few,TRBJ2-6,.,TRBV5-1,CASSRGVLGSGANVLTF,TGCGCCAGCAGTCGAGGTGTATTGGGCTCTGGGGCCAACGTCCTGACTTTC
.,TRBJ1-1,.,TRBV30,CAWSVGKGGTEAFF,TGTGCCTGGAGTGTAGGGAAAGGGGGCACTGAAGCTTTCTTT
.,TRBJ1-2,TRBD1,TRBV4-2,CASSQDRGRGDGYTF,TGTGCCAGCAGCCAAGATCGAGGCAGGGGGGATGGCTACACCTTC
.,TRBJ1-2,.,TRBV28,CASSLVGADGYTF,TGTGCCAGCAGTTTGGTAGGGGCTGATGGCTACACCTTC
.,TRBJ2-5,.,TRBV24-1,CATSDSVGIKETQYF,TGTGCCACCAGTGATTCTGTCGGGATTAAAGAGACCCAGTACTTC
.,TRBJ2-7,.,TRBV11-2,CASSQYRVAYEQYF,TGTGCCAGCAGCCAGTACAGGGTTGCCTACGAGCAGTACTTC
few,TRBJ1-5,TRBD1,TRBV18,CASSPRATGGWDQPQHF,TGTGCCAGCTCACCACGGGCGACAGGGGGCTGGGATCAGCCCCAGCATTTT
.,TRBJ1-2,TRBD1,TRBV18,CASSPPTGYGLSNGYTF,TGTGCCAGCTCACCACCGACAGGGTACGGTCTTTCAAATGGCTACACCTTC
.,TRBJ2-4,.,TRBV2,CASSEGEAKNIQYF,TGTGCCAGCAGCGAGGGGGAAGCCAAAAACATTCAGTACTTC
.,TRBJ2-1,TRBD1,TRBV5-1,CASSLRPGTGIYNEQFF,TGCGCCAGTAGCCTTAGGCCCGGGACAGGGATCTACAATGAGCAGTTCTTC
.,TRBJ1-1,TRBD1,TRBV15,CATRAGDRANTEAFF,TGTGCCACCAGAGCGGGAGACAGGGCGAACACTGAAGCTTTCTTT
few,TRBJ1-6,.,TRBV27,CASSLFGGAPPGALHF,TGTGCCAGCAGTTTATTTGGGGGGGCCCCGCCCGGGGCCCTCCACTTT
.,TRBJ2-1,.,TRBV29-1,CSVGGGTYNEQFF,TGCAGCGTTGGGGGCGGGACCTACAATGAGCAGTTCTTC
.,TRBJ1-4,TRBD1,TRBV13,CASSSPELQGVNEKLFF,TGTGCCAGCAGCTCGCCCGAGCTACAGGGGGTTAATGAAAAACTGTTTTTT
once,TRBJ2-5,.,TRBV11-1,CASSHPKAGRETQYF,TGTGCCAGCAGCCACCCGAAGGCGGGTCGAGAGACCCAGTACTTC
.,TRBJ1-4,.,TRBV19,CARRSSTDQRGLKKLFF,TGTGCCAGGCGTAGTTCGACAGACCAGAGGGGACTGAAAAAACTGTTTTTT
once,TRBJ2-7,.,TRBV19,CASTWGDGGVYEQYF,TGTGCCAGTACCTGGGGGGACGGTGGTGTCTACGAGCAGTACTTC
.,TRBJ2-7,.,TRBV2,CASSSGWGGLYEQYF,TGTGCCAGCAGTTCAGGCTGGGGGGGGCTTTACGAGCAGTACTTC
.,TRBJ1-3,.,TRBV9,CASSVGGGNTIYF,TGTGCCAGCAGCGTAGGAGGTGGAAACACCATATATTTT
.,TRBJ1-2,.,TRBV5-3,CARSLEGDGYTF,TGTGCCAGAAGCTTGGAGGGGGATGGCTACACCTTC
.,TRBJ2-5,.,TRBV12-5,CASGLGTAGETQYF,TGTGCTAGTGGTTTGGGAACAGCGGGAGAGACCCAGTACTTC
.,TRBJ2-3,TRBD2,TRBV28,CASSSWAAGAPGTQYF,TGTGCCAGCAGTTCATGGGCAGCGGGGGCGCCGGGTACGCAGTATTTT
.,TRBJ1-2,.,TRBV2,CASRQNGYTF,TGTGCCAGCAGACAGAATGGCTACACCTTC
.,TRBJ2-1,.,TRBV5-5,CASSPNRNEQFF,TGTGCCAGCAGCCCTAACAGGAATGAGCAGTTCTTC
.,TRBJ2-3,.,TRBV27,CASTPSGGYPTDTQYF,TGTGCCAGCACCCCCTCTGGGGGGTACCCGACAGATACGCAGTATTTT
.,TRBJ2-1,.,TRBV7-9,CASSYNQGLYNEQFF,TGTGCCAGCAGCTACAATCAGGGGTTGTACAATGAGCAGTTCTTC
.,TRBJ1-1,.,TRBV25-1,CASRSRFNTEAFF,TGTGCCAGCCGTTCGCGGTTCAACACTGAAGCTTTCTTT